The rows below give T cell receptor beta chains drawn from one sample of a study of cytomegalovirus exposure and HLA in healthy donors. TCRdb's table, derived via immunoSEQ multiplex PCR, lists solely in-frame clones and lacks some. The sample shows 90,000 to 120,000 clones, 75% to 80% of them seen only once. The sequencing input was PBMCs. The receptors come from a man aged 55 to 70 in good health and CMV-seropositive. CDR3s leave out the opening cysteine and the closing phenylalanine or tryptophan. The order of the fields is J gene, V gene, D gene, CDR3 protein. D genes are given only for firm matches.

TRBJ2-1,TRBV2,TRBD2,ASSEYLAGGPLNNEQF
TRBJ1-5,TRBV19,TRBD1,ASSTGQGGNQPQH
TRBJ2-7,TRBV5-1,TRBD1,ASSLGQGAYEQY
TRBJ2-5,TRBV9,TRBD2,ASSVAAAGGETQY
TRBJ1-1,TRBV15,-,ATSRGGGKGLWNTEAF
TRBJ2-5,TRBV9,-,ASSPIGSQETQY
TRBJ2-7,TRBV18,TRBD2,ASSPPTGGTTCEQY
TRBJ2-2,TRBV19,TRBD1,ASSVDRGTGELF
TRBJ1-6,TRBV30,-,AWSVRGQGASPLH
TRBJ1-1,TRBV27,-,ASPGEGGRTEAF
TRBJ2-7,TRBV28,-,ASSSRGGARDYEQY
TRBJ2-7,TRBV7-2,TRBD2,ASSLSGGALSEQY
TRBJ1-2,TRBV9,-,ASSVTGINYGYT
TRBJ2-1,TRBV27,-,ASSLYPGGSEQF
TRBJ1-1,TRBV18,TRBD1,ASSPGQGANAF
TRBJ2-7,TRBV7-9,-,ASSLYEGVYEQY
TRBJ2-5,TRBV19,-,ASSFTSGGETQY
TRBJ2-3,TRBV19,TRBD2,ASKRGGSDTQY
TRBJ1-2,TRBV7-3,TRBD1,ASSAGQGIGGYT
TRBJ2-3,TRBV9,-,ASSVGSILTDTQY
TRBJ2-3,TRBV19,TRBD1,ASSWGQGIPDTQY
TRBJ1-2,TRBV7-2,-,ASSRWDTSYGYT
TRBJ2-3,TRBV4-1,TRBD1,ASSQRGQGAIDTQY
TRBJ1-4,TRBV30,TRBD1,AWSVNRGLTNEKLF
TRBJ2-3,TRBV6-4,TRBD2,ASSDQAGVTDTQY
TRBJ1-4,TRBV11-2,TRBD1,ASSFNTGGNEKLF
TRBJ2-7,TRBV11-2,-,ASSPGPGDSYEQY
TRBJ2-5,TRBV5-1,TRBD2,ASSLDMGLAGPQY
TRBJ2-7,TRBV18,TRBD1,ASRPGAGGVYEQY
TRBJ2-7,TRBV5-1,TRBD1,ASSLGPGTGLYEQY
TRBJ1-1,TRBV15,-,ATSRDQVNTEAF
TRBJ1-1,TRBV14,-,ASSGQFGTGNTEAF
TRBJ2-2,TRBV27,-,ASTKSIGTGELF